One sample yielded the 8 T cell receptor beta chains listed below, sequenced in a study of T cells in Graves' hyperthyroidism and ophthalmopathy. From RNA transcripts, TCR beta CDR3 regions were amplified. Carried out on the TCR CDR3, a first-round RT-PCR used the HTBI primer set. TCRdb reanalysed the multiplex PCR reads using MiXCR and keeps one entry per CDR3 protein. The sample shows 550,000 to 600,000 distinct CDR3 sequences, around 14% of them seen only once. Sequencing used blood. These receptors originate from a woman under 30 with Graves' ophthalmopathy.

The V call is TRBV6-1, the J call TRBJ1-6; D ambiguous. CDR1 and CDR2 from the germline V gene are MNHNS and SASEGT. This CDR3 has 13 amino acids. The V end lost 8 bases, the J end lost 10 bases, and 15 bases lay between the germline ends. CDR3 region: CASLEGSRSPLHF. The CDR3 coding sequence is TGTGCCAGCCTCGAGGGTAGTCGCTCACCCCTCCACTTT.

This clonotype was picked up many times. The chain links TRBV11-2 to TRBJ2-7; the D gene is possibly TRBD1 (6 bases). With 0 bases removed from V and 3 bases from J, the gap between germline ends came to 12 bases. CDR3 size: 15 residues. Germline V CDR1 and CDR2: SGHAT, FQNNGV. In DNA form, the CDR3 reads TGTGCCAGCAGCTTAGACAGGGGATATGGCTACGAGCAGTACTTC. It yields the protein CASSLDRGYGYEQYF.

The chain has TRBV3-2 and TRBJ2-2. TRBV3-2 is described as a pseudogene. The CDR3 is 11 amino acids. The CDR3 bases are TGTGCCAGCGACTGGACCGGGGAGCTGTTTTTT. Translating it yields CASDWTGELFF.

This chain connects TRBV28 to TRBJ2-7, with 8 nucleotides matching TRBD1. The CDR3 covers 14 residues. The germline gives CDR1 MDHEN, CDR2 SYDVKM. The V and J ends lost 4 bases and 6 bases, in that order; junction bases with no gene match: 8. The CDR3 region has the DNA TGTGCCAGCAGTTCCTCTCCCAGGGGGCTCGAGCAGTACTTC. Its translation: CASSSSPRGLEQYF.

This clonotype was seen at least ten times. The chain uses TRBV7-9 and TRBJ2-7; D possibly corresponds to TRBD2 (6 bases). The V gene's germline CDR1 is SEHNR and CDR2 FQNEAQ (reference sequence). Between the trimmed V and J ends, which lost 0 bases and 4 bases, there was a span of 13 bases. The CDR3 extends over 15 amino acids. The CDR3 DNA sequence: TGTGCCAGCAGCTTAGCGGGAGGAGCCCCTTACGAGCAGTACTTC. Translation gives CASSLAGGAPYEQYF.

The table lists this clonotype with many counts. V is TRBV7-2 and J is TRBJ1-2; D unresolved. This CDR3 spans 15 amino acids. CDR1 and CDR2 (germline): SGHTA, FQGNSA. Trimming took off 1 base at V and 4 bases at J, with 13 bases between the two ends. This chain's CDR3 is CASSLVQISFYGYTF. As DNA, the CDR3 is TGTGCCAGCAGCTTAGTTCAGATCAGTTTCTATGGCTACACCTTC.

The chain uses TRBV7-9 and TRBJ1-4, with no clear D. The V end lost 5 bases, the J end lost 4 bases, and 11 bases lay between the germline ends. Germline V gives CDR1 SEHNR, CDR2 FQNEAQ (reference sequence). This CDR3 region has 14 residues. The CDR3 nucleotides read TGTGCCAGCAGCCCGGGAGCGTTTAATGAAAAACTGTTTTTT. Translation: CASSPGAFNEKLFF. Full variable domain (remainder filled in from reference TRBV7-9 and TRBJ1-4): DTGVSQNPRHKITKRGQNVTFRCDPISEHNRLYWYRQTLGQGPEFLTYFQNEAQLEKSRLLSDRFSAERPKGSFSTLEIQRTEQGDSAMYLCASSPGAFNEKLFFGSGTQLSVL.

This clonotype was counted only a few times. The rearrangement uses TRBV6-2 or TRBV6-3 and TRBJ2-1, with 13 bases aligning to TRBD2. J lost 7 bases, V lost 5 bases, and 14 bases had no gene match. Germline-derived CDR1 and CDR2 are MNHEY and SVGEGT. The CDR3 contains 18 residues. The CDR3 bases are TGTGCCAGCAGTCGACCGGGACTAGCGGGAACAACGGGAAATGAGCAGTTCTTC. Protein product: CASSRPGLAGTTGNEQFF.